The clone carrying this T cell receptor (beta chain) was found a few times. The authors' processing: Nucleated cell number was recorded as an estimate derived from reference gene primer amplification. Assay used: immunoSEQ multiplex PCR; TCRdb lists only in-frame clones, some missing. D and trimming were read from the DNA, whereas the V and J calls and clone size are those reported in that table. This sample has 370,000 or so clones; 81% occur once, and the top ten carry roughly 1.2%. The CDR3 is 13 residues long. V was pared by 3 bases and J by 5 bases, with 10 bases between. The germline gives CDR1 SEHNR, CDR2 FQNEAQ (reference sequence). The data are from a study of blood T cell repertoires in COVID-19. In the study overall: Sources were T cells, B-cell-depleted T cells, or PBMCs; the material itself was cDNA or gDNA.

V is TRBV7-9 and J is TRBJ1-1; D call uncertain. Sequenced sample: peripheral blood. The TCR originated in a human donor with acute or convalescent COVID-19. The donor label of this sample is uncertain. The DNA for the CDR3 is TGTGCCAGCAGCTTTTTCTCGGGGACTGAAGCTTTCTTT. Translating it yields CASSFFSGTEAFF.